These T cell receptor beta chains were read from a single sample in a study of blood T cell repertoires in COVID-19. TCRdb keeps only in-frame clones here, not all; method: immunoSEQ multiplex PCR. The sample comprises more than 110,000 clones, roughly 85% of which are singletons, and 3.5% to 4.5% rests with the top ten. Sequencing used peripheral blood. The receptor set was obtained from a man aged 55-75 years with acute or convalescent COVID-19. The CDR3 runs from the conserved cysteine through the conserved F or W. A D gene is named only where the DNA matches it firmly. For some rows the clone size is stated as once, few or many, or as a class when expanded; others skip it.

V gene,CDR3 length,D gene,J gene,clone size,CDR3 protein,CDR3 DNA
TRBV19,14,TRBD1,TRBJ1-5,.,CASSQTGRGQPQHF,TGTGCCAGTAGCCAGACAGGGAGAGGGCAGCCCCAGCATTTT
TRBV19,16,TRBD1,TRBJ2-1,once,CASSNPGQGAYNEQFF,TGTGCCAGTAGTAACCCGGGACAGGGAGCCTACAATGAGCAGTTCTTC
TRBV6-4,18,TRBD2,TRBJ2-3,.,CASSDSRGTSGVWDTQYF,TGTGCCAGCAGTGACTCGCGGGGGACTAGCGGGGTGTGGGATACGCAGTATTTT
TRBV24-1,15,.,TRBJ1-1,.,CATSVTTGGYTEAFF,TGTGCCACCAGTGTAACGACCGGGGGTTACACTGAAGCTTTCTTT
TRBV4-2,16,TRBD1,TRBJ1-2,.,CASSQGDAGGVSPSTF,TGTGCCAGCAGCCAAGGAGATGCAGGGGGAGTCTCTCCGTCCACCTTC
TRBV20-1,14,.,TRBJ1-5,.,CSASLPPVGQPQHF,TGCAGTGCTAGTCTACCCCCAGTCGGGCAGCCCCAGCATTTT
TRBV7-3,14,TRBD1,TRBJ1-5,few,CASSQTGGNQPQHF,TGTGCCAGCAGCCAGACAGGGGGCAATCAGCCCCAGCATTTT
TRBV18,13,.,TRBJ2-7,.,CASSPRGGYEQYF,TGTGCCAGCTCACCCAGGGGTGGCTACGAGCAGTACTTC
TRBV5-6,15,TRBD1,TRBJ1-1,.,CASSLTGGLNTEAFF,TGTGCCAGCAGCCTGACAGGGGGATTGAACACTGAAGCTTTCTTT
TRBV6-2/TRBV6-3,20,TRBD1,TRBJ1-1,few,CASSSILSSGQGFANTEAFF,TGTGCCAGCAGTTCTATCCTCTCTTCGGGACAGGGATTTGCGAACACTGAAGCTTTCTTT
TRBV3-1/TRBV3-2,15,.,TRBJ1-1,.,CASSQALTGPTEAFF,TGTGCCAGCAGCCAAGCCTTGACAGGACCCACTGAAGCTTTCTTT
TRBV11-3,13,TRBD1,TRBJ2-5,.,CASNQGDQETQYF,TGTGCCAGCAATCAGGGGGACCAAGAGACCCAGTACTTC
TRBV27,16,TRBD2,TRBJ2-7,.,CASRLLAGSSSYEQYF,TGTGCCAGCAGGCTTTTAGCGGGAAGCAGCTCCTACGAGCAGTACTTC
TRBV7-8,15,TRBD1,TRBJ1-1,.,CASSLQGAGDTEAFF,TGTGCCAGCAGCTTACAGGGGGCCGGGGACACTGAAGCTTTCTTT